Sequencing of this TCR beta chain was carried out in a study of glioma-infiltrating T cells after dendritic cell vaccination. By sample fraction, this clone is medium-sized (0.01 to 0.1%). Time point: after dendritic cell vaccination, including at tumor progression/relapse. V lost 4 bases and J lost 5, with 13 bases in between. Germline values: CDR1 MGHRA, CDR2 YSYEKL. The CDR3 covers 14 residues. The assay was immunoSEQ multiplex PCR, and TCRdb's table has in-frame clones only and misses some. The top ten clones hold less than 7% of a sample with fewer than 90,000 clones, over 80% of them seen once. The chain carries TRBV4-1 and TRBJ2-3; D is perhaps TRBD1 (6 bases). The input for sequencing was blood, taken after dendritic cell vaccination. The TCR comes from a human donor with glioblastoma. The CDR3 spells CASSPPGAKDTQYF. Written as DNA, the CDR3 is TGCGCCAGCAGCCCCCCAGGGGCGAAAGATACGCAGTATTTT.